These 27 T cell receptor beta chains originate from one sample sequenced in a study of blood T cell repertoires in COVID-19. Using immunoSEQ multiplex PCR, the repertoire was profiled, and TCRdb retains in-frame clones only, with some absent. The repertoire holds just over 300,000 clones, roughly 90% seen once, with approximately 4% in the top ten. Sequences were obtained from PBMCs or T cells enriched from blood (not recorded which). Source of these receptors: a woman aged 18-29 years with acute COVID-19.

V and J are TRBV5-8 and TRBJ1-3; D ambiguous. CDR1 is SGHTS, CDR2 YDEGEE, per germline. The length of the CDR3 is 13 residues. V was trimmed by 2 bases and J by 4 bases, leaving 7 bases between them. In nucleotides, the CDR3 is TGTGCCAGCAGCTTAAACAGCGGAAACACCATATATTTT. Encoded protein: CASSLNSGNTIYF.

The chain recombines TRBV19 with TRBJ1-2; weak D call: TRBD1 (6 bases). CDR1 LNHDA and CDR2 SQIVND come from the germline V gene (reference sequence). The CDR3 loop spans 14 amino acids. V lost 4 bases and J 4 bases, leaving 13 bases between the germline ends. CDR3 bases: TGTGCCAGTAGTAACGGACAGTCCCCCTATGGCTACACCTTC. Its translation is CASSNGQSPYGYTF.

The chain uses TRBV28 and TRBJ2-5; 10 bases align to TRBD2. J gave up 4 bases and V 4 bases, and 6 bases lay outside the gene matches. CDR1 MDHEN and CDR2 SYDVKM come from the germline V gene. The CDR3 consists of 15 residues. This CDR3 is CASSSESSGRETQYF. The CDR3 DNA sequence: TGTGCCAGCAGTTCGGAATCTAGCGGGAGAGAGACCCAGTACTTC. The whole variable domain, remainder taken from reference TRBV28 and TRBJ2-5, is DVKVTQSSRYLVKRTGEKVFLECVQDMDHENMFWYRQDPGLGLRLIYFSYDVKMKEKGDIPEGYSVSREKKERFSLILESASTNQTSMYLCASSSESSGRETQYFGPGTRLLVL.

The chain couples TRBV7-6 to TRBJ2-1; TRBD1 might be the D (6 bases). Germline lookup yields CDR1 SGHVS and CDR2 FNYEAQ. This CDR3 region has 15 residues. V dropped 3 bases and J dropped 4 bases, with 13 bases sitting between them. The CDR3 region has the DNA TGTGCCAGCAGCTTTGGTGGGGGCTATTACAATGAGCAGTTCTTC. Its protein is CASSFGGGYYNEQFF.

The rearrangement joins TRBV28 to TRBJ1-2; a weak D match, TRBD1 (5 bases). Germline V gives CDR1 MDHEN, CDR2 SYDVKM. This CDR3 contains 13 residues. The V end was cut by 8 bases, the J end by 5 bases, with 15 bases between. DNA of the CDR3: TGTGCCAGCTTCCCTGCCCGGGGGTATGGCTACACCTTC. Amino acids: CASFPARGYGYTF.

This sequence joins TRBV10-3 and TRBJ2-1; TRBD2 matches at 7 bases. Germline loops: CDR1 ENHRY, CDR2 SYGVKD. The CDR3 consists of 16 residues. The junction had 10 bases not matched to a gene; V was cut back by 0 bases and J by 8 bases. For the CDR3, the DNA is TGTGCCATCAGTGAGTCGATTGGGGGGAGGGTCGATGAGCAGTTCTTC. It translates to CAISESIGGRVDEQFF.

This clone was picked up a small number of times. The V and J genes are TRBV2 and TRBJ2-5; tentatively, D is TRBD1 (6 bases). Germline CDR1 and CDR2: SNHLY and FYNNEI. The CDR3 has 14 amino acids. Between the trimmed V and J ends, which lost 2 bases and 4 bases, there was a span of 11 bases. The CDR3 region is CASSERGRGETQYF. DNA for the CDR3: TGTGCCAGCAGTGAAAGAGGCAGGGGAGAGACCCAGTACTTC.

V usage is TRBV28 and J usage is TRBJ2-1; tentatively, D is TRBD2 (6 bases). V dropped 6 bases and J dropped 9 bases, with 24 bases sitting between them. The CDR3 contains 16 residues. In germline, CDR1 is MDHEN, CDR2 SYDVKM. The CDR3: CASRQDGTSQKSEQFF. The CDR3 region has the DNA TGTGCCAGCAGACAAGACGGGACTTCCCAGAAGAGTGAGCAGTTCTTC.

The rearrangement links TRBV19 to TRBJ2-7, with TRBD2 matching 11 bases. The germline CDR1 and CDR2 sequences are LNHDA and SQIVND (reference sequence). With V trimmed by 5 bases and J by 6 bases, 6 bases remained unmatched. This CDR3 has 14 amino acids. DNA for the CDR3: TGTGCCAGTAGTGTGACTAGCGGGACGGGCGAGCAGTACTTC. Translation gives CASSVTSGTGEQYF.

The chain has TRBV19 and TRBJ1-6; TRBD1 aligns across 7 bases. The V gene end was trimmed by 5 bases and the J gene end by 10 bases; junction bases not matched to a gene: 5. Germline V gene sequence: CDR1 LNHDA, CDR2 SQIVND (reference sequence). This CDR3 has 13 residues. The CDR3 spells CASSSRGESPLHF. As DNA, the CDR3 is TGTGCCAGTAGTTCCAGGGGGGAATCACCCCTCCACTTT.

This rearrangement joins TRBV27 to TRBJ1-5; D is ambiguous. The V gene's germline CDR1 is MNHEY and CDR2 SMNVEV (reference sequence). The CDR3 is 15 amino acids. V was trimmed by 0 bases and J by 3 bases, leaving 9 bases between them. For the CDR3, the DNA is TGTGCCAGCAGTTTATCTTACTCTCCCAATCAGCCCCAGCATTTT. Translated: CASSLSYSPNQPQHF.

The chain employs TRBV7-3 and TRBJ1-2; D may be TRBD1 (5 bases). The CDR3 covers 14 residues. The V end was cut by 4 bases, the J end by 7 bases, with 16 bases between. Germline lookup yields CDR1 SGHTA and CDR2 FQGTGA. For the CDR3, the DNA is TGTGCCAGCAGCTCGTCCCAGGGTTTCTCTGGCTACACCTTC. Protein product: CASSSSQGFSGYTF. The complete variable domain, with remaining parts taken from reference TRBV7-3 and TRBJ1-2, reads GAGVSQTPSNKVTEKGKYVELRCDPISGHTALYWYRQSLGQGPEFLIYFQGTGAADDSGLPNDRFFAVRPEGSVSTLKIQRTERGDSAVYLCASSSSQGFSGYTFGSGTRLTVV.

CDR3 sequence reads: CAWSIRRTSGRTDTQYF. In DNA, the CDR3 is TGTGCCTGGAGTATCCGGAGGACTAGCGGGAGAACAGATACGCAGTATTTT. V and J are TRBV30 and TRBJ2-3; TRBD2 matches 13 bases. V lost 2 bases, J lost 3 bases, and 8 bases stayed unmatched. Germline CDR1 reads GTSNPN; CDR2 reads SVGIG (reference sequence). The CDR3 covers 17 residues.

The chain is built from TRBV3-1 (or the pseudogene TRBV3-2) and TRBJ2-3; D is ambiguous. Germline values: CDR1 LGHDT, CDR2 YNNKEL (reference sequence). V was clipped by 9 bases and J by 1 base, with 11 bases between them. CDR3 length equals 13 residues. The CDR3 loop reads CASRNLGTDTQYF. The CDR3 region has the DNA TGTGCCAGTAGAAATTTGGGCACAGATACGCAGTATTTT.

This chain links TRBV28 with TRBJ2-2; no definite D call. The V end lost 5 bases, the J end lost 9 bases, and 16 bases lay between the germline ends. The CDR3 has 14 residues. Germline lookup yields CDR1 MDHEN and CDR2 SYDVKM. The chain's CDR3 is CASSGATAVRELFF. In DNA, the CDR3 is TGTGCCAGCAGTGGCGCGACGGCGGTAAGGGAGCTGTTTTTT.

The chain is built from TRBV10-1 and TRBJ2-7; 9 bases agree with TRBD1. The CDR3 consists of 16 residues. The V and J ends lost 2 bases and 5 bases, in that order; junction bases with no gene match: 10. Germline CDR1 WNHNN, CDR2 SYGVQD (reference sequence). CDR3 protein: CASSEIGEQGADEQYF. CDR3 coding DNA: TGCGCCAGCAGTGAGATTGGGGAACAGGGGGCGGACGAGCAGTACTTC.

The rearrangement links TRBV3-1 (or the pseudogene TRBV3-2) to TRBJ2-1, with D uncertain. Germline CDR1 LGHDT, CDR2 YNNKEL (reference sequence). The CDR3 spans 13 residues. V lost 2 bases and J lost 7, with 9 bases in between. The CDR3 nucleotides are TGTGCCAGCAGCCAACGCAGGCTGAATGAGCAGTTCTTC. It encodes CASSQRRLNEQFF.

This clone is a singleton in its sample. V is TRBV3-1 (or the pseudogene TRBV3-2) and J is TRBJ2-5, with 12 bases aligning to TRBD2. V was clipped by 4 bases and J by 2 bases; unmatched bases: 5. CDR3 size: 16 residues. Germline CDR1 reads LGHDT; CDR2 reads YNNKEL (reference sequence). CDR3 in amino acids: CASSLPTSGGQETQYF. The CDR3 DNA follows: TGTGCCAGCAGCCTCCCGACTAGCGGGGGTCAAGAGACCCAGTACTTC.

The rearrangement uses TRBV5-4 and TRBJ1-2; D is perhaps TRBD1 (5 bases). Germline loops: CDR1 SGHNT, CDR2 YYREEE (reference sequence). The CDR3 loop spans 16 amino acids. The ends were cut back, 0 bases at V and 6 bases at J, with 18 bases in the middle. The CDR3 protein is CASSLEGVGPPDGYTF. CDR3 DNA: TGTGCCAGCAGCTTGGAAGGGGTCGGACCTCCCGATGGCTACACCTTC.

J is TRBJ1-4 and V is TRBV18, with 7 nucleotides matching TRBD1. Germline CDR1 reads KGHSH; CDR2 reads LQKENI. Trimming at V came to 3 bases and at J to 5 bases, leaving 6 bases not matched to a gene. The CDR3 sequence is 15 residues long. The CDR3 DNA follows: TGTGCCAGCTCACCCCAGGGACAGCCCAATGAAAAACTGTTTTTT. Amino acids: CASSPQGQPNEKLFF.

This rearrangement joins TRBV27 to TRBJ1-5; no reliable D call. The V and J ends lost 4 bases and 0 bases respectively, with 4 bases between them. Per germline, CDR1 MNHEY and CDR2 SMNVEV (reference sequence). The CDR3 loop spans 13 amino acids. CDR3 residues: CASSSNSNQPQHF. The CDR3 nucleotides are TGTGCCAGCAGTTCCAATAGCAATCAGCCCCAGCATTTT.

The chain recombines TRBV15 with TRBJ2-3; 7 bases are a match to TRBD2. V lost 0 bases to trimming and J lost 4 bases; unmatched junction nucleotides: 10. Looked up from germline, CDR1 is LNHNV and CDR2 is YYDKDF (reference sequence). The CDR3 has 17 residues. In DNA form, the CDR3 reads TGTGCCACCAGCAGAGAAATCCGAGCGGGAAGGGCAGATACGCAGTATTTT. It codes for CATSREIRAGRADTQYF.

The V call is TRBV18, the J call TRBJ2-3, with 8 bases fitting TRBD1. Germline trimming cut 10 bases from V and 3 bases from J; bases unmatched to any gene: 9. This CDR3 region has 14 residues. CDR1 KGHSH and CDR2 LQKENI come from the germline V gene. For the CDR3, the DNA is TGTGCCACACGGAACAGGGGGAGTACAGATACGCAGTATTTT. Translation gives CATRNRGSTDTQYF.

The rearrangement joins TRBV28 to TRBJ2-2; no clear D. The CDR3 loop spans 13 amino acids. The V gene lost 5 bases and the J gene lost 6 bases, with 10 bases spanning the gap. Germline lookup yields CDR1 MDHEN and CDR2 SYDVKM. This CDR3 is CASSEDTAGELFF. CDR3 nucleotides: TGTGCCAGCAGTGAGGATACGGCCGGGGAGCTGTTTTTT.

This clone was detected a few times. The V gene is TRBV3-1 (or the pseudogene TRBV3-2), the J gene TRBJ2-7; 8 bases are shared with TRBD2. V shed 1 base, J shed 3 bases, and the junction held 2 bases outside the gene matches. This CDR3 comprises 14 residues. Germline values: CDR1 LGHDT, CDR2 YNNKEL (reference sequence). CDR3 coding DNA: TGTGCCAGCAGCCAAGGTAGCGGGGACTACGAGCAGTACTTC. It specifies CASSQGSGDYEQYF.

The chain couples TRBV4-1 to TRBJ2-2; D is uncertain. The CDR3 has 17 amino acids. With 2 bases removed from V and 3 bases from J, the gap between germline ends came to 16 bases. Germline lookup yields CDR1 MGHRA and CDR2 YSYEKL. The CDR3 is CASSQINGEKHTGELFF. DNA of the CDR3: TGCGCCAGCAGCCAAATTAACGGAGAGAAACACACCGGGGAGCTGTTTTTT.

The V gene is TRBV19, the J gene TRBJ2-1, with TRBD2 matching 12 bases. Looked up from germline, CDR1 is LNHDA and CDR2 is SQIVND (reference sequence). The CDR3 length is 14 residues. V shed 5 bases and J 9 bases; nucleotides not matched to a gene: 5. The CDR3 DNA follows: TGTGCCAGTAGTCTAGCGGGAGGGCCAATTGAGCAGTTCTTC. Translation: CASSLAGGPIEQFF.